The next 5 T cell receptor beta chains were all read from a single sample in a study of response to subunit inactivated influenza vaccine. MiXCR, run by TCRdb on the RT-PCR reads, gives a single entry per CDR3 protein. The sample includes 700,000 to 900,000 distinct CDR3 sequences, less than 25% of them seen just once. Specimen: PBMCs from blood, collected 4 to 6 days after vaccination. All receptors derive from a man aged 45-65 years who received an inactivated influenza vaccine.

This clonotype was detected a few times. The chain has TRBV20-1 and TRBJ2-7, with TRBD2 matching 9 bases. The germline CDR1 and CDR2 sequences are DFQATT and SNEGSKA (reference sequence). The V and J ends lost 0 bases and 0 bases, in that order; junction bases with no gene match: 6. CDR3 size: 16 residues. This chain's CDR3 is CSARDLAGGVSYEQYF. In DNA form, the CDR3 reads TGCAGTGCTAGAGATTTGGCGGGAGGGGTCTCCTACGAGCAGTACTTC.

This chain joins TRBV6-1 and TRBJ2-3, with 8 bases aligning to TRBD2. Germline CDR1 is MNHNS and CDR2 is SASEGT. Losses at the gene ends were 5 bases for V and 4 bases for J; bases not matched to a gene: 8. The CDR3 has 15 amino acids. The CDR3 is CASSPTAGVADTQYF. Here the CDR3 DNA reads TGTGCCAGCAGTCCTACAGCGGGAGTGGCAGATACGCAGTATTTT.

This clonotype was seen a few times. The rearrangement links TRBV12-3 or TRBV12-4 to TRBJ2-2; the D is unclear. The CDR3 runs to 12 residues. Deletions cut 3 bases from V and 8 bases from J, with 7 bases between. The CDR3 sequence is CASSFNRGELFF. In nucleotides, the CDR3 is TGTGCCAGCAGTTTCAACCGGGGGGAGCTGTTTTTT.

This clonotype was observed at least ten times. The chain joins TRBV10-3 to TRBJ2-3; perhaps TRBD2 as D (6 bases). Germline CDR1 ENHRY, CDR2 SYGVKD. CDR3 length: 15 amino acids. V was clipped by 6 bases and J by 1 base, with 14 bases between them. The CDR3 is CAISPEGTGTDTQYF. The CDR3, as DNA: TGTGCCATCAGCCCGGAGGGGACCGGCACAGATACGCAGTATTTT.

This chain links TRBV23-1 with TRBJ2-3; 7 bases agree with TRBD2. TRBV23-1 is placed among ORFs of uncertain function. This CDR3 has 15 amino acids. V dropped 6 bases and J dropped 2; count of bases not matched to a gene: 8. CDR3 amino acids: CASSLRLAPTDTQYF. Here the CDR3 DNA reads TGCGCCAGCAGCCTTAGACTAGCTCCCACAGATACGCAGTATTTT.